These 13 T cell receptor beta chains were sequenced from one sample in a study of blood T cells in healthy people across ages. For the second PCR, which ran for about 7 to 12 cycles, a sample-barcoded 5' primer and a J-beta primer mix were used. MiXCR was run by TCRdb on the 5' RACE reads, yielding one entry per CDR3 protein. This table has some 900,000 distinct CDR3 sequences, roughly 26% appearing once. The sequencing input was blood. The receptors come from a woman over 75 in good health.

At least ten counts were recorded for this clonotype. The chain employs TRBV4-3 and TRBJ1-5; no firm D call. Germline-derived CDR1 and CDR2 are LGHNA and YSLEER. The CDR3 is 15 residues long. Trimming removed 0 bases from V and 0 bases from J, with 6 bases in between. CDR3 amino acids: CASSQDLSSNQPQHF. The CDR3 DNA is TGCGCCAGCAGCCAAGACCTTAGTAGCAATCAGCCCCAGCATTTT.

Regarding this clonotype: A much more abundant neighbour one base away suggests this may be a read error. This sequence joins TRBV6-2 or TRBV6-3 and TRBJ2-1; D is unclear. The CDR3 spans 13 residues. Germline V lookup: CDR1 MNHEY, CDR2 SVGEGT. Trimming left V 10 bases short and J 8 bases short, with 18 bases between. CDR3: CATQRLQYDEQFF. The CDR3 region has the DNA TGTGCCACACAGCGTCTCCAATACGATGAGCAGTTCTTC.

This clonotype was found a few times. The chain recombines TRBV6-1 with TRBJ2-2, with 10 bases lining up with TRBD2. Germline loops: CDR1 MNHNS, CDR2 SASEGT. The CDR3 is 14 residues long. J gave up 3 bases and V 8 bases, and 3 bases lay outside the gene matches. The CDR3 here is CASRTSGDTGELFF. Here the CDR3 DNA reads TGTGCCAGCCGCACTAGCGGGGACACCGGGGAGCTGTTTTTT.

To note about this clonotype: A read error is possible here, since a much larger clone lies one base away. In DNA form, the CDR3 reads TGTGCCAGCAGTTATGACTGCCTCCAGGGTGGCTACACCTTC. Its translation: CASSYDCLQGGYTF. The V call is TRBV6-5, the J call TRBJ1-2; TRBD1 might be the D (5 bases). Germline values: CDR1 MNHEY, CDR2 SVGAGI. This CDR3 is built from 14 residues. Deletions cut 3 bases from V and 7 bases from J, with 15 bases between.

The CDR3 DNA follows: TGTGCCAGCAGATTGACTAGCGGGGGAACCTACGATGAGCAGTACTTC. Amino acid sequence: CASRLTSGGTYDEQYF. The V and J genes are TRBV12-3 or TRBV12-4 and TRBJ2-5; TRBD2 agrees at 12 bases. V dropped 6 bases and J dropped 11; count of bases not matched to a gene: 16. The CDR3 length is 16 residues.

The table lists this clonotype with a few counts. This chain links TRBV29-1 with TRBJ1-1; no clear D gene. Trimming cost V 6 bases and J 5 bases, with 13 bases left between them. Germline V gives CDR1 SQVTM, CDR2 ANQGSEA. The CDR3 consists of 12 residues. This CDR3 is CSVPIGGTEAFF. CDR3 DNA: TGCAGCGTCCCGATAGGAGGGACTGAAGCTTTCTTT.

This clonotype appeared a few times. V is TRBV5-1 and J is TRBJ1-6; TRBD1 agrees at 7 bases. Unmatched junction bases numbered 11, after V lost 4 bases and J lost 10 bases. Germline lookup yields CDR1 SGHRS and CDR2 YFSETQ. The CDR3 totals 15 residues. The CDR3 protein is CASSPGGQLRSPLHF. In nucleotides, the CDR3 is TGCGCCAGCAGCCCGGGGGGACAGTTACGCTCACCCCTCCACTTT.

This clonotype turned up a few times. This chain connects TRBV6-2 or TRBV6-3 to TRBJ2-5, with D possibly being TRBD2 (5 bases). The CDR3 consists of 15 residues. The germline CDR1 and CDR2 sequences are MNHEY and SVGEGT. V lost 6 bases to trimming and J lost 5 bases, with 19 bases between them. The DNA of the CDR3 is TGTGCCAGCAGACATCCACCGGGGAGAGGGGAGACCCAGTACTTC. This gives the protein CASRHPPGRGETQYF.

This clonotype was counted a single time. Given a much more abundant clone one base away, this may be a read error. V and J are TRBV3-1 and TRBJ1-2; 9 nucleotides agree with TRBD1. The germline CDR1 and CDR2 sequences are LGHDT and YNNKEL (reference sequence). Germline trimming cut 4 bases from V and 4 bases from J; bases unmatched to any gene: 7. CDR3 length equals 15 residues. CDR3 bases: TGTGCCAGCAGCCTCGCGGACAGGGGCTTCTATGGCTACACCTTC. Encoded protein: CASSLADRGFYGYTF.

This clonotype was counted a few times. The chain carries TRBV3-1 and TRBJ2-6; D is ambiguous. Germline values: CDR1 LGHDT, CDR2 YNNKEL (reference sequence). Trimming took 1 base from V and 2 from J, leaving 6 bases between them. The CDR3 consists of 15 residues. CDR3 residues: CASSQGTPGANVLTF. In nucleotides, the CDR3 is TGTGCCAGCAGCCAAGGGACGCCTGGGGCCAACGTCCTGACTTTC.

This clonotype was recorded at least ten times. One base away lies a much larger clone, so this may be a sequencing read error. The V gene is TRBV5-1, the J gene TRBJ2-5; D call uncertain. The length of the CDR3 is 14 residues. V shed 0 bases and J shed 2 bases, with 8 bases lying between them. In germline, CDR1 is SGHRS, CDR2 YFSETQ. The chain's CDR3 is CASSLGTTQETQYF. CDR3 in DNA: TGCGCCAGCAGCTTGGGGACGACTCAAGAGACCCAGTACTTC.

As to this clonotype: This may be a read error, as it is one base from a much larger clone. DNA of the CDR3: TGTGTCAGCCCGGCGGGGGGGCCTAAGGAGCAGTTCTTC. The encoded protein is CVSPAGGPKEQFF. The chain joins TRBV27 to TRBJ2-1; 9 bases are shared with TRBD2. CDR3 length: 13 amino acids. CDR1 is MNHEY and CDR2 is SMNVEV in the germline V gene (reference sequence).

This clonotype came up many times. J is TRBJ2-3 and V is TRBV12-3 or TRBV12-4, with D possibly being TRBD1 or TRBD2 (6 bases each). This CDR3 is built from 14 residues. Trimming left V 7 bases short and J 4 bases short, with 15 bases between. The DNA for the CDR3 is TGTGCCAGCACTCAAAGGGGGGCGGCAGATACGCAGTATTTT. Amino acids: CASTQRGAADTQYF.